This TCR beta chain derives from a study of PD-L1 blockade in urothelial cancer. Study context: Administration of atezolizumab to patients began around 2014, at 1,200 mg intravenously every 3 weeks. Blood was evaluated 3 weeks (second dose) and 6 weeks after therapy began. A median blood sample held approximately 140,000 T cells and 75,000 to 85,000 unique TCRs.

Time point noted: peripheral blood 6 weeks after treatment start. Diagnoses among patients were locally advanced or metastatic urothelial carcinoma. CDR1 and CDR2 (germline): SGDLS, YYNGEE. This CDR3 is 14 amino acids long. The trim removed 3 bases at V and 13 bases at J, leaving 12 bases unmatched. Data came from immunoSEQ multiplex PCR; TCRdb stores just in-frame clones and leaves some out. In the table there are 90,000 to 130,000 clones, roughly 90% of which are singletons. The origin of this receptor is a man aged 60 to 75 with urothelial cancer. The source was PBMCs, collected around atezolizumab (anti-PD-L1) treatment. J is TRBJ2-1 and V is TRBV9; 8 nucleotides align to TRBD2. CDR3 amino acids: CASSAGIAGGAQFF. The CDR3 DNA sequence: TGTGCCAGCAGCGCCGGTATCGCGGGGGGTGCACAGTTCTTC.